This is a list of T cell receptor beta chains from one sample in a study of blood T cell repertoires in COVID-19. Only in-frame clones appear in the TCRdb table, and some are missing; sequencing was by immunoSEQ multiplex PCR. Among about 78,000 clones listed, about 90% were seen once. The sequenced material came from peripheral blood. All receptors derive from a woman aged 50 to 60 in a cohort sampled during active COVID-19. Both conserved end residues are part of each CDR3. Fields, in order: CDR3 protein, CDR3 DNA, clone size, D gene, J gene, V gene. D genes are given only for firm matches. The size field is filled for only some rows; it gives once, few, many or a size class.

CDR3aa: CASSSRQGEETQYF
CDR3nt: TGTGCCAGCAGTTCACGTCAGGGGGAGGAGACCCAGTACTTC
abundance: NA
d_gene: TRBD1
j_gene: TRBJ2-5
v_gene: TRBV5-4

CDR3aa: CASSLLAGPGELFF
CDR3nt: TGCGCCAGCAGCTTGCTAGCGGGGCCCGGGGAGCTGTTTTTT
abundance: NA
d_gene: TRBD2
j_gene: TRBJ2-2
v_gene: TRBV5-1

CDR3aa: CASSSPKGAASTDTQYF
CDR3nt: TGTGCCAGCAGTTCCCCTAAAGGCGCGGCTAGCACAGATACGCAGTATTTT
abundance: NA
d_gene: NA
j_gene: TRBJ2-3
v_gene: TRBV27

CDR3aa: CASSYSSGQFTEAFF
CDR3nt: TGTGCCAGCAGTTACTCTTCGGGACAGTTCACTGAAGCTTTCTTT
abundance: once
d_gene: TRBD1
j_gene: TRBJ1-1
v_gene: TRBV6-5

CDR3aa: CASSYGTGNQPQHF
CDR3nt: TGTGCCAGCAGCTACGGGACAGGCAATCAGCCCCAGCATTTT
abundance: NA
d_gene: TRBD1
j_gene: TRBJ1-5
v_gene: TRBV6-5

CDR3aa: CASSQGSTVYEQYF
CDR3nt: TGCGCCAGCAGCCAAGGTTCGACAGTGTACGAGCAGTACTTC
abundance: NA
d_gene: NA
j_gene: TRBJ2-7
v_gene: TRBV4-1

CDR3aa: CATSDSRGVETQYF
CDR3nt: TGTGCCACCAGTGATAGTCGGGGGGTAGAGACCCAGTACTTC
abundance: NA
d_gene: TRBD2
j_gene: TRBJ2-5
v_gene: TRBV24-1

CDR3aa: CASKAGYQETQYF
CDR3nt: TGCGCCAGCAAGGCGGGCTATCAAGAGACCCAGTACTTC
abundance: NA
d_gene: NA
j_gene: TRBJ2-5
v_gene: TRBV10-2

CDR3aa: CATSDFRLAGVETGELFF
CDR3nt: TGTGCCACCAGTGATTTTAGGCTAGCGGGAGTTGAAACCGGGGAGCTGTTTTTT
abundance: NA
d_gene: TRBD2
j_gene: TRBJ2-2
v_gene: TRBV24-1

CDR3aa: CASSFETGPYSTQYF
CDR3nt: TGTGCCAGCAGCTTTGAAACGGGTCCATACTCGACGCAGTATTTT
abundance: NA
d_gene: NA
j_gene: TRBJ2-3
v_gene: TRBV7-3

CDR3aa: CAISDGTYEQYF
CDR3nt: TGTGCCATCAGTGACGGTACCTACGAGCAGTACTTC
abundance: NA
d_gene: NA
j_gene: TRBJ2-7
v_gene: TRBV10-3

CDR3aa: CASSYQGFSTDTQYF
CDR3nt: TGTGCCAGTAGTTACCAGGGGTTTAGCACAGATACGCAGTATTTT
abundance: NA
d_gene: NA
j_gene: TRBJ2-3
v_gene: TRBV19

CDR3aa: CASSSTMASGVRNEQFF
CDR3nt: TGTGCCAGCAGCTCTACCATGGCTAGCGGGGTTCGGAATGAGCAGTTCTTC
abundance: NA
d_gene: TRBD2
j_gene: TRBJ2-1
v_gene: TRBV7-3

CDR3aa: CASRLEREGSYEQYF
CDR3nt: TGTGCAAGTCGCTTAGAACGGGAAGGCAGCTACGAGCAGTACTTC
abundance: NA
d_gene: NA
j_gene: TRBJ2-7
v_gene: TRBV12-2

CDR3aa: CAISDSGTSGTTDTQYF
CDR3nt: TGTGCCATCAGTGATTCCGGGACTAGCGGTACCACAGATACGCAGTATTTT
abundance: NA
d_gene: TRBD2
j_gene: TRBJ2-3
v_gene: TRBV10-3

CDR3aa: CASKEGRILETQYF
CDR3nt: TGTGCCAGCAAGGAGGGGAGGATACTCGAGACCCAGTACTTC
abundance: NA
d_gene: NA
j_gene: TRBJ2-5
v_gene: TRBV16

CDR3aa: CATTPSAASSYEQYF
CDR3nt: TGTGCCACCACCCCGTCGGCGGCTAGCTCCTACGAGCAGTACTTC
abundance: NA
d_gene: NA
j_gene: TRBJ2-7
v_gene: TRBV28

CDR3aa: CASSQGQYYGYTF
CDR3nt: TGTGCCAGCAGCCAGGGACAGTACTATGGCTACACCTTC
abundance: NA
d_gene: TRBD1
j_gene: TRBJ1-2
v_gene: TRBV5-4

CDR3aa: CASSPADRASYEQYF
CDR3nt: TGTGCCAGCTCACCTGCCGACAGGGCTAGCTACGAGCAGTACTTC
abundance: NA
d_gene: TRBD1
j_gene: TRBJ2-7
v_gene: TRBV18

CDR3aa: CASSVTSQANTEAFF
CDR3nt: TGTGCCAGCAGCGTGACGTCTCAGGCGAACACTGAAGCTTTCTTT
abundance: NA
d_gene: NA
j_gene: TRBJ1-1
v_gene: TRBV9

CDR3aa: CASLQGIPSHGYTF
CDR3nt: TGTGCCAGTCTACAGGGTATCCCGTCGCATGGCTACACCTTC
abundance: NA
d_gene: NA
j_gene: TRBJ1-2
v_gene: TRBV28

CDR3aa: CASSFSAGPNYGYTF
CDR3nt: TGTGCCAGCAGTTTTTCTGCGGGACCAAACTATGGCTACACCTTC
abundance: NA
d_gene: NA
j_gene: TRBJ1-2
v_gene: TRBV11-2

CDR3aa: CASSPGTGFEAGTDTQYF
CDR3nt: TGTGCCAGCTCACCCGGGACAGGGTTCGAAGCAGGGACAGATACGCAGTATTTT
abundance: NA
d_gene: TRBD1
j_gene: TRBJ2-3
v_gene: TRBV18

CDR3aa: CSAWTSGLGYEQYF
CDR3nt: TGCAGCGCCTGGACTAGCGGGTTGGGCTACGAGCAGTACTTC
abundance: few
d_gene: TRBD2
j_gene: TRBJ2-7
v_gene: TRBV29-1

CDR3aa: CASRGQPGETQYF
CDR3nt: TGTGCCAGTAGAGGACAGCCGGGGGAGACCCAGTACTTC
abundance: NA
d_gene: NA
j_gene: TRBJ2-5
v_gene: TRBV19

CDR3aa: CASSLADRGGNEQYF
CDR3nt: TGCGCCAGCAGCTTGGCCGATAGGGGGGGCAACGAGCAGTACTTC
abundance: once
d_gene: NA
j_gene: TRBJ2-7
v_gene: TRBV5-1

CDR3aa: CASSETSGRGGEQFF
CDR3nt: TGCGCCAGCAGTGAGACTAGCGGGAGGGGAGGGGAGCAGTTCTTC
abundance: NA
d_gene: TRBD2
j_gene: TRBJ2-1
v_gene: TRBV10-1

CDR3aa: CASYPGTAGNTIYF
CDR3nt: TGTGCCAGCTACCCCGGGACAGCTGGAAACACCATATATTTT
abundance: NA
d_gene: TRBD1
j_gene: TRBJ1-3
v_gene: TRBV28

CDR3aa: CASSPRESASGNTIYF
CDR3nt: TGTGCCAGCTCACCACGGGAGTCTGCCTCTGGAAACACCATATATTTT
abundance: NA
d_gene: NA
j_gene: TRBJ1-3
v_gene: TRBV18

CDR3aa: CASSSGTSGFSYEQYF
CDR3nt: TGTGCCAGCAGCTCCGGGACTAGCGGATTCTCCTACGAGCAGTACTTC
abundance: NA
d_gene: TRBD2
j_gene: TRBJ2-7
v_gene: TRBV9

CDR3aa: CASSFTPWTSYTGELFF
CDR3nt: TGTGCCAGCAGTTTCACCCCCTGGACTAGCTACACCGGGGAGCTGTTTTTT
abundance: NA
d_gene: TRBD2
j_gene: TRBJ2-2
v_gene: TRBV27

CDR3aa: CASSLDIAWNEQFF
CDR3nt: TGCGCCAGCAGCTTGGACATAGCGTGGAATGAGCAGTTCTTC
abundance: NA
d_gene: NA
j_gene: TRBJ2-1
v_gene: TRBV5-1

CDR3aa: CASTRTDNEQFF
CDR3nt: TGTGCCAGCACCAGGACAGACAATGAGCAGTTCTTC
abundance: NA
d_gene: NA
j_gene: TRBJ2-1
v_gene: TRBV12-3/TRBV12-4

CDR3aa: CASSEAGVKEQYF
CDR3nt: TGTGCCAGCAGTGAGGCGGGAGTGAAAGAGCAGTACTTC
abundance: NA
d_gene: TRBD2
j_gene: TRBJ2-7
v_gene: TRBV2

CDR3aa: CASSGDAYEQYF
CDR3nt: TGTGCCAGCTCAGGGGATGCCTACGAGCAGTACTTC
abundance: NA
d_gene: NA
j_gene: TRBJ2-7
v_gene: TRBV19

CDR3aa: CASRLNPSGSYEQYF
CDR3nt: TGTGCCAGCAGACTAAACCCTAGCGGGAGTTACGAGCAGTACTTC
abundance: NA
d_gene: TRBD2
j_gene: TRBJ2-7
v_gene: TRBV27

CDR3aa: CATTTGVNYGYTF
CDR3nt: TGTGCCACCACAACCGGGGTTAACTATGGCTACACCTTC
abundance: NA
d_gene: NA
j_gene: TRBJ1-2
v_gene: TRBV19

CDR3aa: CASSPPGGQRGNQPQHF
CDR3nt: TGTGCCAGTAGTCCCCCGGGGGGCCAGAGGGGGAATCAGCCCCAGCATTTT
abundance: NA
d_gene: NA
j_gene: TRBJ1-5
v_gene: TRBV19

CDR3aa: CASRLAGAETQYF
CDR3nt: TGTGCCAGCAGATTAGCGGGAGCAGAGACCCAGTACTTC
abundance: once
d_gene: TRBD2
j_gene: TRBJ2-5
v_gene: TRBV6-5

CDR3aa: CASNPGDSSNQPQHF
CDR3nt: TGTGCCAGCAATCCCGGGGACAGTAGCAATCAGCCCCAGCATTTT
abundance: NA
d_gene: TRBD1
j_gene: TRBJ1-5
v_gene: TRBV27

CDR3aa: CASSLGGVNTEAFF
CDR3nt: TGTGCCAGCAGCTTAGGAGGAGTGAACACTGAAGCTTTCTTT
abundance: NA
d_gene: NA
j_gene: TRBJ1-1
v_gene: TRBV7-9

CDR3aa: CASSLSGEDYEQYF
CDR3nt: TGTGCCAGCAGTTTATCTGGGGAGGACTACGAGCAGTACTTC
abundance: NA
d_gene: NA
j_gene: TRBJ2-7
v_gene: TRBV28

CDR3aa: CSAMAGGPLNEQFF
CDR3nt: TGCAGCGCCATGGCGGGAGGGCCGTTGAATGAGCAGTTCTTC
abundance: NA
d_gene: TRBD2
j_gene: TRBJ2-1
v_gene: TRBV29-1

CDR3aa: CSVVSDLRSTF
CDR3nt: TGCAGCGTTGTATCCGACCTCCGGAGCACCTTC
abundance: NA
d_gene: NA
j_gene: TRBJ1-2
v_gene: TRBV29-1

CDR3aa: CASFSPGTSGSGPNTGELFF
CDR3nt: TGTGCCAGCTTTTCCCCCGGGACTAGCGGTTCCGGACCGAACACCGGGGAGCTGTTTTTT
abundance: NA
d_gene: TRBD2
j_gene: TRBJ2-2
v_gene: TRBV27

CDR3aa: CASSLGRPQGNQPQHF
CDR3nt: TGTGCCAGCAGTTTGGGTAGGCCTCAGGGCAATCAGCCCCAGCATTTT
abundance: NA
d_gene: NA
j_gene: TRBJ1-5
v_gene: TRBV28

CDR3aa: CASSLTGYTAAYNEQFF
CDR3nt: TGCGCCAGCAGCTTGACAGGGTACACCGCTGCTTACAATGAGCAGTTCTTC
abundance: NA
d_gene: NA
j_gene: TRBJ2-1
v_gene: TRBV5-1

CDR3aa: CASSSGGGTDTQYF
CDR3nt: TGTGCCAGCAGTAGCGGGGGGGGCACAGATACGCAGTATTTT
abundance: NA
d_gene: TRBD2
j_gene: TRBJ2-3
v_gene: TRBV27

CDR3aa: CASSPRLTYEQYF
CDR3nt: TGTGCCAGCTCGCCACGACTGACCTACGAGCAGTACTTC
abundance: NA
d_gene: NA
j_gene: TRBJ2-7
v_gene: TRBV18

CDR3aa: CASSSAGALEEQYF
CDR3nt: TGTGCCAGCAGTTCGGCGGGAGCTTTGGAAGAGCAGTACTTC
abundance: once
d_gene: TRBD2
j_gene: TRBJ2-7
v_gene: TRBV28

CDR3aa: CASSPPGIKSNNEQFF
CDR3nt: TGTGCCAGCTCACCACCGGGCATAAAAAGTAATAATGAGCAGTTCTTC
abundance: NA
d_gene: NA
j_gene: TRBJ2-1
v_gene: TRBV18

CDR3aa: CASSIIPSGSTDTQYF
CDR3nt: TGTGCCAGTAGTATTATCCCTAGCGGCAGCACAGATACGCAGTATTTT
abundance: once
d_gene: TRBD2
j_gene: TRBJ2-3
v_gene: TRBV19

CDR3aa: CASSVTGDSANSPLHF
CDR3nt: TGTGCCAGCTCAGTTACAGGGGATTCTGCTAATTCACCCCTCCACTTT
abundance: NA
d_gene: TRBD1
j_gene: TRBJ1-6
v_gene: TRBV18